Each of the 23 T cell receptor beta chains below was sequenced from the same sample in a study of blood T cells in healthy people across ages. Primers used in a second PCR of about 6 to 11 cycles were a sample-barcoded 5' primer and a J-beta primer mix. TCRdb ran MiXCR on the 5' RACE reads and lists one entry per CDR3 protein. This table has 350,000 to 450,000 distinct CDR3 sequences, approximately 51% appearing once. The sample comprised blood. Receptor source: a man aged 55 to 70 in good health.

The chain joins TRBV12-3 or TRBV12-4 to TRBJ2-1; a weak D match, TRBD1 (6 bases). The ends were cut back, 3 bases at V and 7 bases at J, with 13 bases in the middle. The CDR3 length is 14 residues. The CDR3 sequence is CASSLGEGQNEQFF. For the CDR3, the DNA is TGTGCCAGCAGTTTGGGGGAAGGACAGAATGAGCAGTTCTTC.

CDR3 bases: TGTGCCAGTAGTATGACCGCGGGAGTGGAAAACATTCAGTACTTC. Encoded protein: CASSMTAGVENIQYF. V is TRBV19 and J is TRBJ2-4; TRBD2 agrees at 7 bases. There are 15 residues in the CDR3. Unmatched junction bases numbered 7, after V lost 3 bases and J lost 5 bases. Germline assignment: CDR1 LNHDA and CDR2 SQIVND (reference sequence). Supplemented by reference TRBV19 and TRBJ2-4, the full variable domain reads DGGITQSPKYLFRKEGQNVTLSCEQNLNHDAMYWYRQDPGQGLRLIYYSQIVNDFQKGDIAEGYSVSREKKESFPLTVTSAQKNPTAFYLCASSMTAGVENIQYFGAGTRLSVL.

DNA of the CDR3: TGTGCCAGCAGCTCTAGTCCCCAAGAGACCCAGTACTTC. Translation: CASSSSPQETQYF. The chain recombines TRBV7-2 with TRBJ2-5; D unclear. Trimming took 4 bases from V and 1 from J, leaving 7 bases between them. Germline V gene lookup returns CDR1 SGHTA and CDR2 FQGNSA. This CDR3 has 13 amino acids.

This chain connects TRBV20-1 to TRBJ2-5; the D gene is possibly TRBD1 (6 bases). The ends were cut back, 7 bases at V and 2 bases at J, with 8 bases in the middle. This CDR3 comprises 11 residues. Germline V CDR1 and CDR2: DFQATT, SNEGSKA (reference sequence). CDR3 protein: CSVRGQETQYF. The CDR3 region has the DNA TGCAGTGTGAGGGGGCAAGAGACCCAGTACTTC.

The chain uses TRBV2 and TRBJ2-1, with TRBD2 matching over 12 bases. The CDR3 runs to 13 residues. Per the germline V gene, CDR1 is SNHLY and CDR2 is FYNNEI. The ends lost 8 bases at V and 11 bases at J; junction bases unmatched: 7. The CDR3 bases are TGTGCCAGCCCGGGACTAGCGGGCTATCAGCAGTTCTTC. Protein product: CASPGLAGYQQFF.

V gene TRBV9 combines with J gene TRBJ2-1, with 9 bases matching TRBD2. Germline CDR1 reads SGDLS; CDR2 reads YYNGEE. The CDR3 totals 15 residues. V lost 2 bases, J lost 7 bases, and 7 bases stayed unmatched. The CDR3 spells CASSVSSGSYNEQFF. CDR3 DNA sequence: TGTGCCAGCAGCGTTAGTAGCGGGAGTTATAATGAGCAGTTCTTC.

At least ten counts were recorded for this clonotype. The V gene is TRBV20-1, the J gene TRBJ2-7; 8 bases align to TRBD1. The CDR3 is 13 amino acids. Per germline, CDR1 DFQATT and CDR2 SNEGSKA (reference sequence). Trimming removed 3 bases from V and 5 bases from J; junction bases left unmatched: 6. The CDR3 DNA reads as TGCAGTGCTAGGACAGGGGCGAGGGACGAGCAGTACTTC. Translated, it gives CSARTGARDEQYF.

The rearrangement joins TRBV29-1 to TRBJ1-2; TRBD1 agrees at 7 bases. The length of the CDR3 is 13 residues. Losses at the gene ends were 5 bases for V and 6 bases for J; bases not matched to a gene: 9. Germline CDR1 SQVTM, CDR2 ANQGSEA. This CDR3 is CSVLETGIDGYTF. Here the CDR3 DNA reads TGCAGCGTTCTTGAGACAGGGATCGATGGCTACACCTTC.

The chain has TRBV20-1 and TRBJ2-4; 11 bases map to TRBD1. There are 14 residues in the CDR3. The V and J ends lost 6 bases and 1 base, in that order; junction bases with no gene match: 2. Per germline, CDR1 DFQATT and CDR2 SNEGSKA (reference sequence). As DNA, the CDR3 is TGCAGTGCCTGGGACAGGGGGGCCAAAAACATTCAGTACTTC. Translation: CSAWDRGAKNIQYF.

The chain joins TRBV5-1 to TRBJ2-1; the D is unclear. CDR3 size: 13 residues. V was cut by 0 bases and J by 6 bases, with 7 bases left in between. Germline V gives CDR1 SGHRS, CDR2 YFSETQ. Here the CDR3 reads CASSLGAPNEQFF. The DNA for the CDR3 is TGCGCCAGCAGCTTGGGTGCGCCCAATGAGCAGTTCTTC.

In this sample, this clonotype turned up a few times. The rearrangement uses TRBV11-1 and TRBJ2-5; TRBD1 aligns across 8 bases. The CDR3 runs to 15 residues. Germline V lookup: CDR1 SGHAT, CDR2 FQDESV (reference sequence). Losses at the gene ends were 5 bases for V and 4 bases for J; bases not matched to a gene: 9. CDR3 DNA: TGTGCCAGCAGCACCAGACAGGGGACGGGAGAGACCCAGTACTTC. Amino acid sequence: CASSTRQGTGETQYF.

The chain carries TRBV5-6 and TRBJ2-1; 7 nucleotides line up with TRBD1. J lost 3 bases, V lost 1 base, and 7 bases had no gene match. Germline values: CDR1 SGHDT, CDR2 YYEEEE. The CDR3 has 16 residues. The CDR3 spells CASSLTGASLYNEQFF. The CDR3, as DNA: TGTGCCAGCAGCTTGACAGGGGCCTCCCTCTACAATGAGCAGTTCTTC.

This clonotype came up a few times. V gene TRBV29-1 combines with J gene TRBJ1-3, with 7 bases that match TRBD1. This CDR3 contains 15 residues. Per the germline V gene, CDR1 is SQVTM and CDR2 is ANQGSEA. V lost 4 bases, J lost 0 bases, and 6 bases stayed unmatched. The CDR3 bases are TGCAGCGTTGGACAGGACAGGCCCTCTGGAAACACCATATATTTT. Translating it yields CSVGQDRPSGNTIYF. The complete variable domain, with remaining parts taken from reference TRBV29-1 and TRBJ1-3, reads SAVISQKPSRDICQRGTSLTIQCQVDSQVTMMFWYRQQPGQSLTLIATANQGSEATYESGFVIDKFPISRPNLTFSTLTVSNMSPEDSSIYLCSVGQDRPSGNTIYFGEGSWLTVV.

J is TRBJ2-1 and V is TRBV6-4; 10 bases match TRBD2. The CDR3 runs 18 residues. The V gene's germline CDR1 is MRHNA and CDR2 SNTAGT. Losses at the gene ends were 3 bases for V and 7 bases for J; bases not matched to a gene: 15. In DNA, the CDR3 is TGTGCCAGCAGTGATGGGCTAGCGGGGGCCATCCCGGGGAATGAGCAGTTCTTC. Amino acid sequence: CASSDGLAGAIPGNEQFF.

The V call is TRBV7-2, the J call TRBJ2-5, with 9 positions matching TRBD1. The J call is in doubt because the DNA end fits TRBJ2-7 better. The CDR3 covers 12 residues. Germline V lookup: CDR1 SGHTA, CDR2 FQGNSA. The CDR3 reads CASGTGNYEQYF. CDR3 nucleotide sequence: TGTGCCAGCGGGACAGGGAACTACGAGCAGTACTTC.

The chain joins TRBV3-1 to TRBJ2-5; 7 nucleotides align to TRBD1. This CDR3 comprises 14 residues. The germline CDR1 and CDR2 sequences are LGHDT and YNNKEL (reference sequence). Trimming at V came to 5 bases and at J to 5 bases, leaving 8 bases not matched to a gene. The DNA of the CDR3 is TGTGCCAGCAGCGTTCGACAGGGTGTTGAGACCCAGTACTTC. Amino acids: CASSVRQGVETQYF.

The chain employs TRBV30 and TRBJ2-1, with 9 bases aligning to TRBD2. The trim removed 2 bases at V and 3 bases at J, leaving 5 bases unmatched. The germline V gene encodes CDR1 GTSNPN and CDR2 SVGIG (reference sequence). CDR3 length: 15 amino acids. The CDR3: CAWSWASGIYNEQFF. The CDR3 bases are TGTGCCTGGAGTTGGGCTAGCGGGATCTACAATGAGCAGTTCTTC.

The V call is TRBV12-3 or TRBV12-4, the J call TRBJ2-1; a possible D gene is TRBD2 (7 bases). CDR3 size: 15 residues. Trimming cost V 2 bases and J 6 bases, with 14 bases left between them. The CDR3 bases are TGTGCCAGCAGTTTAAGGGGGGGCCCCTCCAATGAGCAGTTCTTC. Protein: CASSLRGGPSNEQFF.

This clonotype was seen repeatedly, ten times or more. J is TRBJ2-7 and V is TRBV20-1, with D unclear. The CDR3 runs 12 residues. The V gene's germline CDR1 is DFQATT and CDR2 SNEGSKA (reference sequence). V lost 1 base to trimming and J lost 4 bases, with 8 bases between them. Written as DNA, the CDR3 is TGCAGTGCTAGAGTCGCGGAGTACGAGCAGTACTTC. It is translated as CSARVAEYEQYF.

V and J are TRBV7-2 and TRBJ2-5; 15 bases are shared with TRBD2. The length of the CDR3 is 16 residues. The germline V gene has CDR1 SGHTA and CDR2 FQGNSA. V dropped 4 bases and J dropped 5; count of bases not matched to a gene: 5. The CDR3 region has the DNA TGTGCCAGCAGCTCGGGACTAGCGGGGGGTGGGGAGACCCAGTACTTC. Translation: CASSSGLAGGGETQYF. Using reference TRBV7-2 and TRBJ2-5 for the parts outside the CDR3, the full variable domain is GAGVSQSPSNKVTEKGKDVELRCDPISGHTALYWYRQSLGQGLEFLIYFQGNSAPDKSGLPSDRFSAERTGGSVSTLTIQRTQQEDSAVYLCASSSGLAGGGETQYFGPGTRLLVL.

The CDR3 bases are TGTGCCAGCAGCCAAGCGGGTTCTTCCCTCGAGTACTTC. It encodes CASSQAGSSLEYF. V gene TRBV3-1 combines with J gene TRBJ2-7; D remains ambiguous. CDR1 LGHDT and CDR2 YNNKEL come from the germline V gene (reference sequence). The CDR3 is made up of 13 amino acids. V lost 1 base and J 11 bases, leaving 15 bases between the germline ends.

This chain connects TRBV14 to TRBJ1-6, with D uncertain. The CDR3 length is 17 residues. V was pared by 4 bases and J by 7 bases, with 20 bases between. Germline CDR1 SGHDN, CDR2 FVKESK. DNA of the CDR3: TGTGCCAGCAGCCTTACTAATTGGACGGCCGAGAATTCACCCCTCCACTTT. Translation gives CASSLTNWTAENSPLHF. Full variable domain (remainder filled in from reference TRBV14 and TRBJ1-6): EAGVTQFPSHSVIEKGQTVTLRCDPISGHDNLYWYRRVMGKEIKFLLHFVKESKQDESGMPNNRFLAERTGGTYSTLKVQPAELEDSGVYFCASSLTNWTAENSPLHFGNGTRLTVT.

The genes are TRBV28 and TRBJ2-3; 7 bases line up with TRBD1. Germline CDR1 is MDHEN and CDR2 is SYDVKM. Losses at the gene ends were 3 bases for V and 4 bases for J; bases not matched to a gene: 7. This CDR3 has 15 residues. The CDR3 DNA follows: TGTGCCAGCAGTTTCCGGAGACAGGGACCAGATACGCAGTATTTT. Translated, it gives CASSFRRQGPDTQYF.